This T cell receptor beta chain came from a study of T cells in Graves' hyperthyroidism and ophthalmopathy. Study results and limitations: Researchers found most expanded thyroid clonotypes above 0.001 in blood as well. The model forecast ophthalmopathy, anticipating it by a median around 6.5 months before onset.

From RNA transcripts, TCR beta CDR3 regions were amplified. The primer set for the first-round RT-PCR of the TCR CDR3 was HTBI. Via MiXCR, TCRdb re-called the multiplex PCR reads, giving one row per CDR3 protein. The sample lists roughly 290,000 distinct CDR3 sequences, over 15% seen once, with less than 70% in the top ten. The CDR3 contains 16 residues. Trimming took 1 base from V and 5 from J, leaving 17 bases between them. Per the germline V gene, CDR1 is MNHNS and CDR2 is SASEGT. In this sample, this clonotype turned up a few times. Its target is unknown. Diagnoses were made from clinical symptoms, serum measures (thyroxine and TRAb), thyroid ultrasound and orbital computed tomography.

The sequenced sample consisted of blood. The J gene is TRBJ1-2, the V gene TRBV6-1, with a possible D match to TRBD1 (5 bases). The TCR sequence derives from a woman in her sixties or seventies with Graves' ophthalmopathy. This chain's CDR3 is CASSEGVRGWKYGYTF. DNA of the CDR3: TGTGCCAGCAGTGAAGGGGTCCGGGGGTGGAAATATGGCTACACCTTC.